The 14 T cell receptor beta chains below all came from one sample that was sequenced in a study of post-analysis software for immune sequencing data. Regarding the study as a whole: Controls showed lower frequencies than patients for five TRBV segments, and TRBV5-6, TRBV5-1 and TRBV20-1 were among these.

Presence of unique molecular identifiers characterized the TCR beta cDNA libraries. One entry per CDR3 protein results from TCRdb running MiXCR on the PCR reads. This sample has fewer than 550,000 distinct CDR3 sequences, with about a third found just once. Antigens for these TCRs are unknown. The sample consisted of blood. The receptors stem from a girl younger than 18 with multiple sclerosis.

J is TRBJ1-2 and V is TRBV13; D remains ambiguous. Germline V gives CDR1 PRHDT, CDR2 FYEKMQ (reference sequence). This CDR3 is 15 amino acids long. V was clipped by 5 bases and J by 3 bases, with 16 bases between them. CDR3 sequence: CASSPSGRAYYGYTF. As DNA, the CDR3 is TGTGCCAGCAGCCCAAGCGGGAGGGCCTACTATGGCTACACCTTC. Variable domain in full (rest from reference TRBV13 and TRBJ1-2): AAGVIQSPRHLIKEKRETATLKCYPIPRHDTVYWYQQGPGQDPQFLISFYEKMQSDKGSIPDRFSAQQFSDYHSELNMSSLELGDSALYFCASSPSGRAYYGYTFGSGTRLTVV.

The genes are TRBV5-5 and TRBJ1-2, with a weak D call TRBD1 (5 bases). Germline loops: CDR1 SGHKS, CDR2 YYEKEE (reference sequence). Trimming left V 2 bases short and J 0 bases short, with 11 bases between. There are 15 residues in the CDR3. CDR3 in DNA: TGTGCCAGCAGCTTCCTGGAAGGGGCTAACTATGGCTACACCTTC. This gives the protein CASSFLEGANYGYTF.

The chain uses TRBV29-1 and TRBJ1-2; perhaps TRBD1 as D (6 bases). Germline V gene data show CDR1 as SQVTM and CDR2 as ANQGSEA. This CDR3 region has 11 residues. The ends were cut back, 6 bases at V and 6 bases at J, with 11 bases in the middle. The CDR3 protein is CSVRGGHGYTF. The CDR3 coding sequence is TGCAGCGTCAGGGGCGGGCATGGCTACACCTTC. The variable domain in full, completed from reference TRBV29-1 and TRBJ1-2, reads SAVISQKPSRDICQRGTSLTIQCQVDSQVTMMFWYRQQPGQSLTLIATANQGSEATYESGFVIDKFPISRPNLTFSTLTVSNMSPEDSSIYLCSVRGGHGYTFGSGTRLTVV.

This chain uses TRBV20-1 with TRBJ2-1, with 8 positions matching TRBD2. CDR1 and CDR2 from the germline V gene are DFQATT and SNEGSKA (reference sequence). J was trimmed by 1 base and V by 4 bases; bases with no gene match: 9. CDR3 length equals 16 residues. CDR3 DNA: TGCAGTGCTAAAATTCGACTAGCGATTTCCTACAATGAGCAGTTCTTC. Translation gives CSAKIRLAISYNEQFF.

This chain connects TRBV5-1 to TRBJ2-7; 7 bases are shared with TRBD2. The CDR3 is 17 residues long. From germline, CDR1 is SGHRS and CDR2 YFSETQ. V lost 0 bases, J lost 0 bases, and 9 bases stayed unmatched. CDR3 sequence reads: CASSLAVLARSSYEQYF. The CDR3 DNA reads TGCGCCAGCAGCTTGGCCGTACTAGCGAGAAGCTCCTACGAGCAGTACTTC.

The V call is TRBV15, the J call TRBJ2-5; 7 bases fit TRBD2. The CDR3 totals 14 residues. Germline lookup yields CDR1 LNHNV and CDR2 YYDKDF (reference sequence). V was pared by 0 bases and J by 4 bases, with 2 bases of the junction left unmatched. CDR3 coding DNA: TGTGCCACCAGCAGAGATTCGGGGGGAGAGACCCAGTACTTC. Its protein is CATSRDSGGETQYF.

The rearrangement uses TRBV4-1 and TRBJ1-2; D is undetermined. The V gene's germline CDR1 is MGHRA and CDR2 YSYEKL. The CDR3 is made up of 15 amino acids. V was cut by 5 bases and J by 6 bases, with 19 bases left in between. The CDR3 nucleotides read TGCGCCAGCAGCAAAAGCCCGGGTATGGCTGATGGCTACACCTTC. Protein product: CASSKSPGMADGYTF.

The chain combines TRBV7-8 with TRBJ2-4, with a tentative D call TRBD1 (5 bases). Germline CDR1 SGHVS, CDR2 FQNEAQ. The CDR3 is 20 amino acids. Trimming took 0 bases from V and 0 from J, leaving 21 bases between them. CDR3 coding DNA: TGTGCCAGCAGCTTAGCGTCGACAGCCGCCTCATTCAAAGCCAAAAACATTCAGTACTTC. Protein: CASSLASTAASFKAKNIQYF.

The sample holds a few counts of this clonotype. This chain uses TRBV28 with TRBJ2-1; D unresolved. Between the trimmed V and J ends, which lost 5 bases and 10 bases, there was a span of 9 bases. Germline V gene sequence: CDR1 MDHEN, CDR2 SYDVKM. The CDR3 length is 11 residues. This CDR3 reads CASSPHREQFF. In nucleotides, the CDR3 is TGTGCCAGCAGTCCCCATAGGGAGCAGTTCTTC.

The V gene is TRBV29-1, the J gene TRBJ1-2; the D gene is possibly TRBD1 (6 bases). The CDR3 loop spans 14 amino acids. Germline V CDR1 and CDR2: SQVTM, ANQGSEA. Trimming stripped 6 bases from V and 5 bases from J, with 19 bases between. Here the CDR3 reads CSVGTPRLPYGYTF. The CDR3 coding sequence is TGCAGCGTCGGGACACCTCGACTTCCATATGGCTACACCTTC.

This sequence joins TRBV29-1 and TRBJ1-5; perhaps TRBD1 as D (6 bases). Germline CDR1 and CDR2: SQVTM and ANQGSEA. This CDR3 comprises 13 residues. Trimming left V 4 bases short and J 1 base short, with 8 bases between. In nucleotides, the CDR3 is TGCAGCGTTGTGACAGGCAGCAATCAGCCCCAGCATTTT. Protein: CSVVTGSNQPQHF.

There are a few counts of this clonotype. The CDR3 sequence is CSVERSKEQYF. DNA of the CDR3: TGCAGCGTTGAACGGTCTAAGGAGCAGTACTTC. The chain has TRBV29-1 and TRBJ2-7, with D unclear. The V end was cut by 2 bases, the J end by 7 bases, with 9 bases between. Germline values: CDR1 SQVTM, CDR2 ANQGSEA. The CDR3 contains 11 residues.

This clonotype turned up a few times. CDR3 DNA sequence: TGTGCCAGCAGCCAAGAGACAGGGTTCGGGTACGAGCAGTACTTC. Its translation is CASSQETGFGYEQYF. The chain combines TRBV14 with TRBJ2-7, with TRBD1 identical over 7 bases. Per germline, CDR1 SGHDN and CDR2 FVKESK. V dropped 0 bases and J dropped 4; count of bases not matched to a gene: 6. The CDR3 is 15 residues long.

This clonotype was observed a handful of times. As DNA, the CDR3 is TGTGCCAGCAGATCCGGACAGGGGTCTAGGAACGAGCAGTACTTC. Translating gives CASRSGQGSRNEQYF. The chain uses TRBV6-5 and TRBJ2-7; 9 bases are shared with TRBD1. CDR1 is MNHEY and CDR2 is SVGAGI in the germline V gene. The CDR3 consists of 15 residues. V lost 6 bases, J lost 5 bases, and 11 bases stayed unmatched.